The T cell receptor beta chain under discussion was sequenced for a study of T cell responses to AZD1222 COVID-19 vaccine. Overall study context: Second-dose recipients at about 4 or about 12 weeks were treated as one pooled group. Study-wide results and caveats: Nearly half of spike-specific TCRs reportedly target variant regions that are unmutated in the B.1.351 and B.1.1.7 variants. Donors were mostly white British, more females; clonal diversity possibly underestimated.

Sequenced by immunoSEQ multiplex PCR; TCRdb stores in-frame clones only, minus some. Of some 54,000 clones in the sample, more than 80% were seen once. A remark on this clone: Its antigen is still unknown.

V lost 3 bases to trimming and J lost 0 bases, with 11 bases between them. The CDR3 is 15 amino acids. Looked up from germline, CDR1 is MNHEY and CDR2 is SMNVEV (reference sequence). Here the sequenced sample was peripheral blood, taken on day 0 of AZD1222 vaccination. The chain combines TRBV27 with TRBJ1-2; D is perhaps TRBD1 (5 bases). The receptor was isolated from an adult in good health. The CDR3 loop is CASSFQGQANYGYTF. The CDR3 coding sequence is TGTGCCAGCAGTTTCCAGGGCCAGGCTAACTATGGCTACACCTTC.